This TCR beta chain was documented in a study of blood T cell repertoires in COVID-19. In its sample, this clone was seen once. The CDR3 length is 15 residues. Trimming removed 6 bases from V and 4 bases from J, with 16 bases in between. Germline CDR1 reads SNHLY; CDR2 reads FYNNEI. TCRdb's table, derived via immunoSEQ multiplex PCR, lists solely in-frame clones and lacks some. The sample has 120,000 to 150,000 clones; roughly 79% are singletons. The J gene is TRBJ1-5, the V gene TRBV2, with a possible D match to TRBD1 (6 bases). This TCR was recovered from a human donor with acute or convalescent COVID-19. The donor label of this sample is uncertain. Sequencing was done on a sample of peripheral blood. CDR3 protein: CASRTQAGDNQPQHF. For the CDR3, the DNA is TGTGCCAGCAGGACCCAGGCAGGGGATAATCAGCCCCAGCATTTT.